The entry below gives a single TCR beta chain sequence along with its context. Original data processing: Sampled TCR counts reached a median of around 94,000 per sample, with values ranging from roughly 23,224 to 690,600. TCRdb reprocessed the RACE reads via MiXCR and lists one record per CDR3 protein. These V and J calls derive from TCRdb rather than the authors' analysis. The sample holds tens of thousands of distinct CDR3 sequences; about 10% are singletons and the top ten take approximately 5.2%. This specimen comes from a study of human T cells and chemical hapten exposure. About the research overall: Skin on the upper inner arm, 2 cm by 2 cm in size, was sensitized with 2% DPC.

The time point was: pre-sensitization, week 0. Treatment noted: therapeutic diphenylcyclopropenone sensitization with weekly scalp DPC. Staff drew blood before applying each patch test. Before extraction, the whole blood was not fractionated, and total RNA was taken from it. This CDR3 comprises 15 residues. In germline, CDR1 is MNHEY, CDR2 SVGAGI. V was pared by 2 bases and J by 3 bases, with 14 bases between. V and J are TRBV6-5 and TRBJ2-7; D perhaps matches TRBD2 (6 bases). The TCR sequence derives from a woman aged 50 to 65 with alopecia areata. Some clones in this sample may be carry-over from other donors' samples. The source material was whole blood, sampled in connection with sensitization to the hapten diphenylcyclopropenone (DPC). CDR3 sequence (DNA): TGTGCCAGCAGTTACCTAAGCCCCGGGGGCTACGAGCAGTACTTC. This codes for CASSYLSPGGYEQYF.